This TCR beta chain comes out of a study of blood T cell repertoires in COVID-19. Turning to the study itself: Samples representing acute and convalescent COVID-19 were sourced from the United States, Italy and Spain.

Measured with immunoSEQ multiplex PCR; TCRdb has only the in-frame clones, and not every one. The sample lists around 140,000 clones; roughly 90% were seen once. Trimming cost V 2 bases and J 4 bases; bases outside gene matches: 11. The CDR3 length is 17 residues. CDR1 is MDHEN and CDR2 is SYDVKM in the germline V gene. The sample comprised peripheral blood. This clonotype originated in a man between 65 and 85 years old with active COVID-19. The genes are TRBV28 and TRBJ2-7; 10 bases agree with TRBD2. The CDR3 DNA is TGTGCCAGCAGTTTAAGCGGGAGGGCGTTAGGCCGTTACGAGCAGTACTTC. Encoded protein: CASSLSGRALGRYEQYF.